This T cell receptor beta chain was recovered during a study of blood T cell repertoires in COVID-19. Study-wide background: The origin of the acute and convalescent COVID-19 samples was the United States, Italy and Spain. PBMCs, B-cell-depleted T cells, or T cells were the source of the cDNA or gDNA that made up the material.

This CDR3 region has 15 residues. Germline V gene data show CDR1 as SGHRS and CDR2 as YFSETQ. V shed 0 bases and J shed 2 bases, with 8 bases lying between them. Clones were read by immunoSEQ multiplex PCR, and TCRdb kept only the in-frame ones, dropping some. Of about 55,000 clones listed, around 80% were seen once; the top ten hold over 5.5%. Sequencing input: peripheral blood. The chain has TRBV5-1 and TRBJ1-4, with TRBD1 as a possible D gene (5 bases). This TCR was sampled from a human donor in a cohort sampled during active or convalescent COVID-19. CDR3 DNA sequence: TGCGCCAGCAGCTTGGGGCAGGGTACTAATGAAAAACTGTTTTTT. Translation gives CASSLGQGTNEKLFF.